This T cell receptor (beta chain) was recorded in a study of cytomegalovirus exposure and HLA in healthy donors. General study results and limits: Accounts indicate the classifier identified cytomegalovirus status with strong specificity and sensitivity.

Clones were read by immunoSEQ multiplex PCR, and TCRdb kept only the in-frame ones, dropping some. Of around 56,000 clones listed, approximately 93% are singletons. Details on this clone: What it binds is not known.

The trim removed 5 bases at V and 7 bases at J, leaving 10 bases unmatched. CDR1 is SGHTA, CDR2 FQGTGA, per germline. The length of the CDR3 is 14 residues. The sequence derives from a young woman in good health and CMV-seropositive. The chain recombines TRBV7-3 with TRBJ1-1, with 7 positions matching TRBD1. Sequencing was performed on PBMCs. For the CDR3, the DNA is TGTGCCAGCAGCCTAGAGACAGGGAAGGGTGAAGCTTTCTTT. It specifies CASSLETGKGEAFF.